The text below deals with one TCR beta chain. Researchers prepared the TCRbeta library using unique molecular identifiers, the study reports. TCRdb re-called the PCR reads through MiXCR, storing one row per CDR3 protein. The sample contains about 90,000 distinct CDR3 sequences, less than 20% of which appear only once. The entry originates in a study of T-cell reconstitution after alpha-beta-depleted transplantation in children. This CDR3 has 17 residues. Germline CDR1 LGHDT, CDR2 YNNKEL (reference sequence). V lost 3 bases to trimming and J lost 3 bases; unmatched junction nucleotides: 9. This clonotype was obtained from a male patient between 2 and 9 years old who had a stem cell transplant for acute lymphoblastic leukemia, so the T cells may come from the graft donor. J is TRBJ2-1 and V is TRBV3-1; 9 positions match TRBD1. Sequenced material: PBMCs, mostly from graft donor cells, taken 180 days after TCRalphabeta/CD19-depleted stem cell transplant. CDR3 DNA: TGTGCCAGCAGCCACCCCGGACAGGGGCTTATCTACAATGAGCAGTTCTTC. This translates into CASSHPGQGLIYNEQFF.